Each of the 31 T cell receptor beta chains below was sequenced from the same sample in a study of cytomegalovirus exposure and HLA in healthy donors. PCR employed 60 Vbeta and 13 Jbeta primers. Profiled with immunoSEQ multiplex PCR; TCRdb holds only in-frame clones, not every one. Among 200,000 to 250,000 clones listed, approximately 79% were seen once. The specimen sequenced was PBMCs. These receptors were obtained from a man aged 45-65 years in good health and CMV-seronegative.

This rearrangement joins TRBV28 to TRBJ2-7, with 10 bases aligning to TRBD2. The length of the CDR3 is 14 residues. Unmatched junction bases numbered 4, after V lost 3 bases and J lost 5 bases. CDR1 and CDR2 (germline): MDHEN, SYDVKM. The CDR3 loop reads CASSLELAGNEQYF. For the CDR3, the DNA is TGTGCCAGCAGTTTGGAACTAGCGGGAAACGAGCAGTACTTC.

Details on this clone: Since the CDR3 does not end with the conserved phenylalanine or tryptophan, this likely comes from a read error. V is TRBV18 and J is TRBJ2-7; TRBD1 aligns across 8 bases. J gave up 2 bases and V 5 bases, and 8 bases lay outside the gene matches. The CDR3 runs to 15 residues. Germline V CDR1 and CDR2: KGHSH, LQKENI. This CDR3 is CASSETRDRTYEQYL. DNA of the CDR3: TGTGCCAGCTCAGAGACCCGGGACAGGACCTACGAGCAGTACCTC.

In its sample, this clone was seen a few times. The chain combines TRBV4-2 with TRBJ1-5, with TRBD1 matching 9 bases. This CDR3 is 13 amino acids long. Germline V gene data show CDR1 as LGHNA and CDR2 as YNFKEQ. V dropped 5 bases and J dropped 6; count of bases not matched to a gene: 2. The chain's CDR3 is CASSKQGAQPQHF. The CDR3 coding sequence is TGTGCCAGCAGCAAACAGGGGGCTCAGCCCCAGCATTTT.

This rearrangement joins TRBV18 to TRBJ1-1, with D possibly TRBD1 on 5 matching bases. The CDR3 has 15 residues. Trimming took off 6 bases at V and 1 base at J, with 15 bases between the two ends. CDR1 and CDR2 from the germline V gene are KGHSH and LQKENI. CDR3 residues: CASSKAPQGNTEAFF. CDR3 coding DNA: TGTGCCAGCTCGAAGGCCCCTCAGGGGAACACTGAAGCTTTCTTT.

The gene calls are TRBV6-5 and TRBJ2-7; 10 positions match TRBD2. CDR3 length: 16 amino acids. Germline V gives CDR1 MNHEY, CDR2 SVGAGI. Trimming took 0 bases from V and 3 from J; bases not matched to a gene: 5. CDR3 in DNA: TGTGCCAGCAGTTACTCGACAGCTAGCGGGAGCTACGAGCAGTACTTC. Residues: CASSYSTASGSYEQYF.

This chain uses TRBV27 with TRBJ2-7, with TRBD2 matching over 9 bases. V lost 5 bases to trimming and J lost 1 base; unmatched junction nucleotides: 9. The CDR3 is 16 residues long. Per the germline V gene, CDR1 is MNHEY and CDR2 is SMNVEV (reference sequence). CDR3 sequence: CASSRTGLARSYEQYF. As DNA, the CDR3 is TGTGCCAGCAGTCGTACCGGACTAGCGAGATCCTACGAGCAGTACTTC.

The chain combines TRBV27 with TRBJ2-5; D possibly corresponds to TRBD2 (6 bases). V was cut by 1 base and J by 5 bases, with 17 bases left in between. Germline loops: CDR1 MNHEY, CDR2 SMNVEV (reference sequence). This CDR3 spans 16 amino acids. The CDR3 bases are TGTGCCAGCAGTTTATGGGCAGGCCGGGGGTGGGAGACCCAGTACTTC. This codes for CASSLWAGRGWETQYF.

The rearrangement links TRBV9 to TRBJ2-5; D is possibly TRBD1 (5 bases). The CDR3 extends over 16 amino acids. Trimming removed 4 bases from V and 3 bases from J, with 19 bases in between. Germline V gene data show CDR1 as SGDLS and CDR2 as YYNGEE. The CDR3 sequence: CASSPRWGFREETQYF. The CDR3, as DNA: TGTGCCAGCAGCCCCCGCTGGGGATTCAGGGAAGAGACCCAGTACTTC.

The CDR3 is CSVEDRGSGAYLAKNIQYF. CDR3 in DNA: TGCAGCGTTGAAGATCGGGGTAGCGGGGCCTATTTAGCCAAAAACATTCAGTACTTC. The genes are TRBV29-1 and TRBJ2-4; 8 bases are shared with TRBD2. In germline, CDR1 is SQVTM, CDR2 ANQGSEA. This CDR3 has 19 residues. J lost 0 bases, V lost 0 bases, and 13 bases had no gene match.

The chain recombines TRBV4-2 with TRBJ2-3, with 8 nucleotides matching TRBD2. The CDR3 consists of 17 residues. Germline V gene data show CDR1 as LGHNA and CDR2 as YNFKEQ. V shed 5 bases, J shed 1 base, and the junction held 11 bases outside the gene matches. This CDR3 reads CASSKSSGQSGTDTQYF. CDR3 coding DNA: TGTGCCAGCAGCAAGTCTAGCGGGCAAAGCGGCACAGATACGCAGTATTTT.

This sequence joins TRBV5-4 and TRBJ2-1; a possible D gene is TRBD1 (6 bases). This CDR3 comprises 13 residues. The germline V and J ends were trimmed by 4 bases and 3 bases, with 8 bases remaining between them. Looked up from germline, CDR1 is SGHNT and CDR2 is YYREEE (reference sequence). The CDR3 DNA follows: TGTGCCAGCAGCCCGGACAGCTACAATGAGCAGTTCTTC. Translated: CASSPDSYNEQFF.

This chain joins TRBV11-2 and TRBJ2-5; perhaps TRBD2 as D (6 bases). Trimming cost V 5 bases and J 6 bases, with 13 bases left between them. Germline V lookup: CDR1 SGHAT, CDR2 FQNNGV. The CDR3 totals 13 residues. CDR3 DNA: TGTGCCAGCAGCCGGGACTGGGGTCAGACCCAGTACTTC. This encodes CASSRDWGQTQYF.

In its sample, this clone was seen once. The CDR3 coding sequence is TGTGCCACCAGCAGGGGGGGACAGGGAGGACGTGGCTACACCTTC. It specifies CATSRGGQGGRGYTF. This chain uses TRBV15 with TRBJ1-2; 9 nucleotides line up with TRBD1. The CDR3 consists of 15 residues. CDR1 is LNHNV, CDR2 YYDKDF, per germline (reference sequence). Germline trimming cut 3 bases from V and 7 bases from J; bases unmatched to any gene: 9.

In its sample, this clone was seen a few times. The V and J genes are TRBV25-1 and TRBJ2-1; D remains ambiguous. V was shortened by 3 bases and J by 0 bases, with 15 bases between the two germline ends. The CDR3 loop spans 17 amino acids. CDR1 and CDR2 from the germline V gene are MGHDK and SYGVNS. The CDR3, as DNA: TGTGCCAGCAGTGATCTTGCGGCACCGAGCTCCTACAATGAGCAGTTCTTC. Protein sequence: CASSDLAAPSSYNEQFF. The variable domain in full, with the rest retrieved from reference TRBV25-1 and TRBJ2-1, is EADIYQTPRYLVIGTGKKITLECSQTMGHDKMYWYQQDPGMELHLIHYSYGVNSTEKGDLSSESTVSRIRTEHFPLTLESARPSHTSQYLCASSDLAAPSSYNEQFFGPGTRLTVL.

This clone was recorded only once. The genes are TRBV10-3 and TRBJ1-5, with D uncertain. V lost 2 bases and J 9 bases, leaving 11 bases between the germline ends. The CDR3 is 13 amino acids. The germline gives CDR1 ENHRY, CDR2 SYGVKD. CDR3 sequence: CAISEEERRPQHF. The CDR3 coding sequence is TGTGCCATCAGTGAGGAGGAGCGGAGGCCCCAGCATTTT.

The CDR3 nucleotides are TGTGCCAGCAGCTTTAACGGGAGGAAAAATGAGCAGTTCTTC. Translation gives CASSFNGRKNEQFF. The chain carries TRBV11-2 and TRBJ2-1; 7 bases align to TRBD2. This CDR3 region has 14 residues. The germline CDR1 and CDR2 sequences are SGHAT and FQNNGV. Trimming at V came to 3 bases and at J to 7 bases, leaving 6 bases not matched to a gene.

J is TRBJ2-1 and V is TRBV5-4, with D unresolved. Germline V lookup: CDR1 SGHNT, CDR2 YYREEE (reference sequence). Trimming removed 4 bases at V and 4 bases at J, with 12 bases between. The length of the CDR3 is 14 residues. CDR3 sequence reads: CASSRPETYNEQFF. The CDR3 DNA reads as TGTGCCAGCAGCCGCCCCGAGACATACAATGAGCAGTTCTTC. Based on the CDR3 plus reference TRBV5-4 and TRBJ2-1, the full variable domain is ETGVTQSPTHLIKTRGQQVTLRCSSQSGHNTVSWYQQALGQGPQFIFQYYREEENGRGNFPPRFSGLQFPNYSSELNVNALELDDSALYLCASSRPETYNEQFFGPGTRLTVL.

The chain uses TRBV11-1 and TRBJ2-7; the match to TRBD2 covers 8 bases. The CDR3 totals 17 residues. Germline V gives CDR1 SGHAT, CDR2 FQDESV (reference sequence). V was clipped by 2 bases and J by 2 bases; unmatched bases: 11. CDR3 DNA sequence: TGTGCCAGCAGCTTATCCACGACTAGCGCGTTGACCTACGAGCAGTACTTC. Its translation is CASSLSTTSALTYEQYF.

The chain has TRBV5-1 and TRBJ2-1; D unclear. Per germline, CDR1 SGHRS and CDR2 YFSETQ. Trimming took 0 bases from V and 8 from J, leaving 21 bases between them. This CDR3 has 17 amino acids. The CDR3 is CASSLAESAPSGDEQFF. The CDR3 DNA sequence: TGCGCCAGCAGCTTGGCCGAAAGCGCACCCTCTGGCGATGAGCAGTTCTTC.

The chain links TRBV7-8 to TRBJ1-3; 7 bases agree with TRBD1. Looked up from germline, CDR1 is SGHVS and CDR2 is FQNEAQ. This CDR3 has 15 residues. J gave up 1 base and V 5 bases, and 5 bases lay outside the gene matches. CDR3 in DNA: TGTGCCAGCAGCGAATCAGGGGGATCTGGAAACACCATATATTTT. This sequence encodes CASSESGGSGNTIYF. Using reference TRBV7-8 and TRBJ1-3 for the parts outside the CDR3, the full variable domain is GAGVSQSPRYKVAKRGQDVALRCDPISGHVSLFWYQQALGQGPEFLTYFQNEAQLDKSGLPSDRFFAERPEGSVSTLKIQRTQQEDSAVYLCASSESGGSGNTIYFGEGSWLTVV.

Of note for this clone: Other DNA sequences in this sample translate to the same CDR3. The CDR3 DNA is TGTGCCAGCAGCGTAGGCCGACAGGGTGATGGCTACACCTTC. It translates to CASSVGRQGDGYTF. The chain is built from TRBV9 and TRBJ1-2; 7 bases are a match to TRBD1. This CDR3 contains 14 residues. Germline CDR1 and CDR2: SGDLS and YYNGEE. After removal of 0 bases from V and 6 bases from J, the junction contained 5 bases not matched to a gene. The entire variable domain, with the rest obtained from reference TRBV9 and TRBJ1-2, is as follows: DSGVTQTPKHLITATGQRVTLRCSPRSGDLSVYWYQQSLDQGLQFLIQYYNGEERAKGNILERFSAQQFPDLHSELNLSSLELGDSALYFCASSVGRQGDGYTFGSGTRLTVV.

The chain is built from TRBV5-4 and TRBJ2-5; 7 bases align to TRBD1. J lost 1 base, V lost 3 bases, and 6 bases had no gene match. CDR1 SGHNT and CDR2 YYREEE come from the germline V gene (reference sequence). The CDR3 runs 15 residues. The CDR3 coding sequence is TGTGCCAGCAGCTCCGGACAGGCCATCCAAGAGACCCAGTACTTC. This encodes CASSSGQAIQETQYF.

The CDR3 nucleotides read TGCGCCAGCAGCCAAGGGGGCGGCACCGGGGAGCTGTTTTTT. This encodes CASSQGGGTGELFF. The J gene is TRBJ2-2, the V gene TRBV4-1; D possibly corresponds to TRBD1 (5 bases). CDR1 is MGHRA and CDR2 is YSYEKL in the germline V gene. V gave up 1 base and J gave up 4 bases, with 7 bases separating them. The CDR3 consists of 14 residues.

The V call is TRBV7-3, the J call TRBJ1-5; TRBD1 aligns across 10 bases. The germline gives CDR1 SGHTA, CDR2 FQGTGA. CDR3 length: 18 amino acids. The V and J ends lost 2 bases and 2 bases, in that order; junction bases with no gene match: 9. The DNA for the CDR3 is TGTGCCAGCAGCTTATGCGACAGGGGGCAGATCGGCAATCAGCCCCAGCATTTT. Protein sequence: CASSLCDRGQIGNQPQHF.

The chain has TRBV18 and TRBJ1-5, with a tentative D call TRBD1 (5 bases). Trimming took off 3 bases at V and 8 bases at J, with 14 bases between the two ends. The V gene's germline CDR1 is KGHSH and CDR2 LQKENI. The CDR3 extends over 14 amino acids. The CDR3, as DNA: TGTGCCAGCTCACCGAGGGGCGGGGAAGAGCCCCAGCATTTT. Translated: CASSPRGGEEPQHF.

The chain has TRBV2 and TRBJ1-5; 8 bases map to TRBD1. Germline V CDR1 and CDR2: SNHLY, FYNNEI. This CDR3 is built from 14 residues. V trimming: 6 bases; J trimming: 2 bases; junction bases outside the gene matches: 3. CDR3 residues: CASRGGQGNQPQHF. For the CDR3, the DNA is TGTGCCAGCAGAGGGGGACAGGGCAATCAGCCCCAGCATTTT.

For the CDR3, the DNA is TGTGCCAGCTCACCCACGCGGGGAGAGGGCAATCAGCCCCAGCATTTT. Amino acid sequence: CASSPTRGEGNQPQHF. The J gene is TRBJ1-5, the V gene TRBV18, with no clear D. The CDR3 is 16 residues long. The V and J ends lost 3 bases and 2 bases respectively, with 14 bases between them. Germline CDR1 reads KGHSH; CDR2 reads LQKENI. Together with reference TRBV18 and TRBJ1-5, the CDR3 gives the full variable domain: NAGVMQNPRHLVRRRGQEARLRCSPMKGHSHVYWYRQLPEEGLKFMVYLQKENIIDESGMPKERFSAEFPKEGPSILRIQQVVRGDSAAYFCASSPTRGEGNQPQHFGDGTRLSIL.

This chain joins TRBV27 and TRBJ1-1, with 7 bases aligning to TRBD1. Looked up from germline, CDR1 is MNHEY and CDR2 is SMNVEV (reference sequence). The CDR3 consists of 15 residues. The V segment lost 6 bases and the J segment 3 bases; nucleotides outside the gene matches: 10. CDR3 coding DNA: TGTGCCAGCAGACGACCCGGGACAGTGCACACTGAAGCTTTCTTT. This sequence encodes CASRRPGTVHTEAFF.

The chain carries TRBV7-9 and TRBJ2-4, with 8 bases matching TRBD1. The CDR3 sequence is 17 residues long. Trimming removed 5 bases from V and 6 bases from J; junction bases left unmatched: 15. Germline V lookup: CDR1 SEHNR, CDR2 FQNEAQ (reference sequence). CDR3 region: CASSPPFRTGGINIQYF. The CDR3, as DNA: TGTGCCAGCAGCCCCCCCTTTCGTACAGGGGGTATAAACATTCAGTACTTC.

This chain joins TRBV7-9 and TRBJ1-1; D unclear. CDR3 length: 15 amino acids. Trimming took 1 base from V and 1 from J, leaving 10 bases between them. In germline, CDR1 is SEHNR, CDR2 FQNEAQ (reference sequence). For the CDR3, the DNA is TGTGCCAGCAGCTTAGATCAGAAAAAGAACACTGAAGCTTTCTTT. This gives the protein CASSLDQKKNTEAFF.

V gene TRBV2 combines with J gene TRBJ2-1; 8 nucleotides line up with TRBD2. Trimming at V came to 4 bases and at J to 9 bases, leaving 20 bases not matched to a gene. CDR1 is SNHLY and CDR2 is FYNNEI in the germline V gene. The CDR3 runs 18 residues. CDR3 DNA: TGTGCCAGCAGTGGGGAGGGACTAGTCGGTGGCACCGCCAGTGAGCAGTTCTTC. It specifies CASSGEGLVGGTASEQFF.